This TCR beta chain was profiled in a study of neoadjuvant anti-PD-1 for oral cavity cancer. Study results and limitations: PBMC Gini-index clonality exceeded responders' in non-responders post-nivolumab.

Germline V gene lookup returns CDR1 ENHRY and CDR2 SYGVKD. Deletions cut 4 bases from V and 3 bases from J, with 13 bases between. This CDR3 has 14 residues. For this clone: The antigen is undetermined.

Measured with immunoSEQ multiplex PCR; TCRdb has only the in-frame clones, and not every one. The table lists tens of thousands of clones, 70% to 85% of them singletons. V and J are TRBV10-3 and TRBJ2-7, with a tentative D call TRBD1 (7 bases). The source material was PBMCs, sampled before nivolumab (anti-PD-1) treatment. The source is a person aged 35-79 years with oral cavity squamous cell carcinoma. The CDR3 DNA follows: TGTGCCATCAGTGTAGACAGGGAGGTCTACGAGCAGTACTTC. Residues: CAISVDREVYEQYF.